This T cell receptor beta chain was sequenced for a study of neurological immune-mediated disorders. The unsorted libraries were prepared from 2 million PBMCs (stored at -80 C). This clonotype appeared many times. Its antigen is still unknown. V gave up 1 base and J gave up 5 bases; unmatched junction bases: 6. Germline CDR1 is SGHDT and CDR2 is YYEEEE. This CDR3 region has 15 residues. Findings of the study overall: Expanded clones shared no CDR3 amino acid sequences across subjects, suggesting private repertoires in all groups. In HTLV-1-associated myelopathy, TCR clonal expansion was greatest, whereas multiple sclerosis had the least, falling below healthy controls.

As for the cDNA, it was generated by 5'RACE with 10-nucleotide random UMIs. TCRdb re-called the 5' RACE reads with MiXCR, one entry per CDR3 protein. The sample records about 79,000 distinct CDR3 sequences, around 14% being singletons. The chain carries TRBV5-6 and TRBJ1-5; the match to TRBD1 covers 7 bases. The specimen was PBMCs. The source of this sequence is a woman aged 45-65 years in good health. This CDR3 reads CASSLTGTADQPQHF. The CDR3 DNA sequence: TGTGCCAGCAGCTTGACCGGGACAGCCGATCAGCCCCAGCATTTT.